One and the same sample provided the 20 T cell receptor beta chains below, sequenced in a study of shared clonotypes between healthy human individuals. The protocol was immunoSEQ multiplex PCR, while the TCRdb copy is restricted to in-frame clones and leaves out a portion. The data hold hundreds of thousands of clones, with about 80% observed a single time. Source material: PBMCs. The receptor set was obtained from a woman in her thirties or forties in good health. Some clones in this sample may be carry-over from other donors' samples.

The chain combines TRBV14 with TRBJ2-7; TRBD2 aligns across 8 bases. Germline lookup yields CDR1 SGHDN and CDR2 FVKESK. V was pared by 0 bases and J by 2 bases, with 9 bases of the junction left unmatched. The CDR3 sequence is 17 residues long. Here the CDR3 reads CASSQDRTGGNPYEQYF. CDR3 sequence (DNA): TGTGCCAGCAGCCAAGACCGGACGGGGGGGAACCCCTACGAGCAGTACTTC.

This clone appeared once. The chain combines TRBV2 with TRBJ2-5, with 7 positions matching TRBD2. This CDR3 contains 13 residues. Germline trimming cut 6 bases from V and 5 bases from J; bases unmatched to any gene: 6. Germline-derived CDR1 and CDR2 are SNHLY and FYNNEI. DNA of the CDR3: TGTGCCAGCAGGGCGGGAGTCGGGGAGACCCAGTACTTC. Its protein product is CASRAGVGETQYF.

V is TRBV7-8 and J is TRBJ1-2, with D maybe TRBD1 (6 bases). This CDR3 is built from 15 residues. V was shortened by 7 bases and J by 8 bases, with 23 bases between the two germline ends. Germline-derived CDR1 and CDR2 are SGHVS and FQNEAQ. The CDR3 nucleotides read TGTGCCAGCACCGTAGGAGGGGGGACAAGAAGCGGCTACACCTTC. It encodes CASTVGGGTRSGYTF. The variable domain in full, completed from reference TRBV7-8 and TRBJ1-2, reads GAGVSQSPRYKVAKRGQDVALRCDPISGHVSLFWYQQALGQGPEFLTYFQNEAQLDKSGLPSDRFFAERPEGSVSTLKIQRTQQEDSAVYLCASTVGGGTRSGYTFGSGTRLTVV.

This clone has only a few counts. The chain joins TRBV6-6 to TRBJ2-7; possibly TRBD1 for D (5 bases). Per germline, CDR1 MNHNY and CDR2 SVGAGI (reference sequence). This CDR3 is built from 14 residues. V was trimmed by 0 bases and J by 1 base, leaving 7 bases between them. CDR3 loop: CASSYSTVSYEQYF. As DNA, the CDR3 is TGTGCCAGCAGTTACTCGACAGTTTCCTACGAGCAGTACTTC.

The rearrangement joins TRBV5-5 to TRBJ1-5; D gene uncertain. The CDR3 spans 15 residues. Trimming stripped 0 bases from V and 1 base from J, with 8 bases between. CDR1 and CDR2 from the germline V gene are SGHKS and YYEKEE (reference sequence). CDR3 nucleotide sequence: TGTGCCAGCAGCTTGGGGACCTGGAGCAATCAGCCCCAGCATTTT. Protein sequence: CASSLGTWSNQPQHF.

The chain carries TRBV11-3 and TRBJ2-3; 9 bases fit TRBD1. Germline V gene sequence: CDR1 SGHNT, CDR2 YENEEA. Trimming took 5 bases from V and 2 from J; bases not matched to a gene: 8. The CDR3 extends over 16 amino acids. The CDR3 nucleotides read TGTGCCAGCAGCGTCCGACAGGGGGGATACACAGATACGCAGTATTTT. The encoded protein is CASSVRQGGYTDTQYF.

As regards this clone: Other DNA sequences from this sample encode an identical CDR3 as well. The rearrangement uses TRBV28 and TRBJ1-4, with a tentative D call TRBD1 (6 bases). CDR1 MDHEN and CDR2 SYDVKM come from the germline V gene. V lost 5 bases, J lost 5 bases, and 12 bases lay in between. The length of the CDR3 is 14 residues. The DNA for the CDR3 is TGTGCCAGCAGTCTACAGGGCCTCAATGAAAAACTGTTTTTT. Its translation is CASSLQGLNEKLFF.

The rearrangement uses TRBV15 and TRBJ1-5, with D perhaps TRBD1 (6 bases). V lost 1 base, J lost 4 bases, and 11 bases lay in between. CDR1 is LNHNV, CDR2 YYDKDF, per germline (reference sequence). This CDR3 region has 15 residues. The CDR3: CATSRGGQPNQPQHF. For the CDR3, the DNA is TGTGCCACCAGCAGAGGTGGACAGCCGAATCAGCCCCAGCATTTT.

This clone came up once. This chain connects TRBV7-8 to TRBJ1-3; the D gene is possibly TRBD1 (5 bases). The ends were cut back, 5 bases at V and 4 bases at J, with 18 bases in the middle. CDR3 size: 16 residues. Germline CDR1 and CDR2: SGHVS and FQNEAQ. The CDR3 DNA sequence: TGTGCCAGCAGCCTCAATGGTGCGGGGCTGGGAAACACCATATATTTT. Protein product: CASSLNGAGLGNTIYF.

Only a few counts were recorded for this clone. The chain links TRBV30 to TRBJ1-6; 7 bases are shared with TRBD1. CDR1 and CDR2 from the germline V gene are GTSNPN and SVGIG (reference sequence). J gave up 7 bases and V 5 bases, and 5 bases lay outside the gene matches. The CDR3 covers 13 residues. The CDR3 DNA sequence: TGTGCCTGGGGGACAGAAAGAAATTCACCCCTCCACTTT. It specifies CAWGTERNSPLHF. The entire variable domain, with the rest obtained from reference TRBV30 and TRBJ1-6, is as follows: SQTIHQWPATLVQPVGSPLSLECTVEGTSNPNLYWYRQAAGRGLQLLFYSVGIGQISSEVPQNLSASRPQDRQFILSSKKLLLSDSGFYLCAWGTERNSPLHFGNGTRLTVT.

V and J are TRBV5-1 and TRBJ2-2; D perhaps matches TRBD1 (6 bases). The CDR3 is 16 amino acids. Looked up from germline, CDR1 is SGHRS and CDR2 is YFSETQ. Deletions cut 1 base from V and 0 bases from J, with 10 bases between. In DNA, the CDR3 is TGCGCCAGCAGCTTGACCGGACAGACGAACACCGGGGAGCTGTTTTTT. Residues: CASSLTGQTNTGELFF.

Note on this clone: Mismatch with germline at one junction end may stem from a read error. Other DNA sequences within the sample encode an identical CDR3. This CDR3 is CASSLTGPYNEQFF. The CDR3 coding sequence is TGTGCCAGCAGCCTAACAGGCCCCTACAATGAGCAGTTCTTC. The V call is TRBV7-3, the J call TRBJ2-1; possible D gene TRBD1, 5 bases. CDR1 is SGHTA, CDR2 FQGTGA, per germline. This CDR3 is built from 14 residues.

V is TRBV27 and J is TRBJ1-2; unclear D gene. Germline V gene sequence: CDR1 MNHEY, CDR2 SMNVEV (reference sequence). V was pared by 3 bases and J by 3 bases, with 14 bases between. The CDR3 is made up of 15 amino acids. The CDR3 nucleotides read TGTGCCAGCAGTTTCCTATCCCCGAGGGACTATGGCTACACCTTC. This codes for CASSFLSPRDYGYTF.

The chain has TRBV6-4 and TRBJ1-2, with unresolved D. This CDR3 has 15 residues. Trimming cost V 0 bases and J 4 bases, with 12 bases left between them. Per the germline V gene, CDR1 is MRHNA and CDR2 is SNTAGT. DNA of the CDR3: TGTGCCAGCAGTGACTCGCCAGGAGAGATCTATGGCTACACCTTC. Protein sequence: CASSDSPGEIYGYTF.

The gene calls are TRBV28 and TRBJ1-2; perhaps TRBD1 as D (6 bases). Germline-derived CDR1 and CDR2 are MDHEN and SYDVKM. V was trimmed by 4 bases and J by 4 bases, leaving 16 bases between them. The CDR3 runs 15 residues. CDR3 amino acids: CASSSPGGTSYGYTF. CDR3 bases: TGTGCCAGCAGTTCGCCGGGGGGGACATCCTATGGCTACACCTTC.

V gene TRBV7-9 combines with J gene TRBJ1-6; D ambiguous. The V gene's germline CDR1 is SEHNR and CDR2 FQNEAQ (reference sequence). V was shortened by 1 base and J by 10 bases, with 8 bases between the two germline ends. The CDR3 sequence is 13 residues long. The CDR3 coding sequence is TGTGCCAGCAGCTTAGAGGGCGACTCACCCCTCCACTTT. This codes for CASSLEGDSPLHF. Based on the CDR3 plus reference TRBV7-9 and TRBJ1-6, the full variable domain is DTGVSQNPRHKITKRGQNVTFRCDPISEHNRLYWYRQTLGQGPEFLTYFQNEAQLEKSRLLSDRFSAERPKGSFSTLEIQRTEQGDSAMYLCASSLEGDSPLHFGNGTRLTVT.

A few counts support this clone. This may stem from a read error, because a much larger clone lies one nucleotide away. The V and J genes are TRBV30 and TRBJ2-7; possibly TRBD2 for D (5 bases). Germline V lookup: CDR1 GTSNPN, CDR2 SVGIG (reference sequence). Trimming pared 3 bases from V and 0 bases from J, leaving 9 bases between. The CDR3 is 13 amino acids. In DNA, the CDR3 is TGTGCCTGGAGGGACGGGGTCTCCTACGAGCAGTACTTC. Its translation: CAWRDGVSYEQYF.

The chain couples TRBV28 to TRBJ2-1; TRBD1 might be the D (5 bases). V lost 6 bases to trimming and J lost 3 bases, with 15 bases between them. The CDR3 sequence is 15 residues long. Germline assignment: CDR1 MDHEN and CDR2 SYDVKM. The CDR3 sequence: CASRIAGIFYNEQFF. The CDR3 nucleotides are TGTGCCAGCAGGATCGCAGGGATTTTCTACAATGAGCAGTTCTTC.

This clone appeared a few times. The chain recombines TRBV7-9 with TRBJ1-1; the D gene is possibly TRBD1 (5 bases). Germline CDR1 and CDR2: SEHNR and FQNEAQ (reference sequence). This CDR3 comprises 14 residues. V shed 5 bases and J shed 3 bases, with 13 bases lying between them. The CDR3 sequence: CASSPDSSYTEAFF. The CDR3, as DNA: TGTGCCAGCAGCCCCGACAGCTCCTACACTGAAGCTTTCTTT.

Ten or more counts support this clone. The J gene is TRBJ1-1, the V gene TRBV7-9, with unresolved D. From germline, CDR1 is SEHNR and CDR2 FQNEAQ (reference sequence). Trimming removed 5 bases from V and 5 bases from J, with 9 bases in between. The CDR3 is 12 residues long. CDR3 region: CASSPRDTEAFF. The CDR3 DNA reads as TGTGCCAGCAGCCCTAGGGATACTGAAGCTTTCTTT.